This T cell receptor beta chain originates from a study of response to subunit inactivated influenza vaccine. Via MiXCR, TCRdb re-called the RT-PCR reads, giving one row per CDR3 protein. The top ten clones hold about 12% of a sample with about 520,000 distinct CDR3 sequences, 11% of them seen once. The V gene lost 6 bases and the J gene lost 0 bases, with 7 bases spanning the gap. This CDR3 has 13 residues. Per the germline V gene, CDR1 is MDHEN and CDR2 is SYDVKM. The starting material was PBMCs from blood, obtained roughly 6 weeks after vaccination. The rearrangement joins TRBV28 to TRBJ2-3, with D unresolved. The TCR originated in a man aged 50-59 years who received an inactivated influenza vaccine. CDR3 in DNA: TGTGCCAGCAGACAACCCAGCACAGATACGCAGTATTTT. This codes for CASRQPSTDTQYF.